This entry features one T cell receptor beta chain sequence. There are many counts of this clonotype. Its recognized antigen is unknown. Nothing much larger sits one base from this clone, and base qualities are not available. Hyperthyroidism patients were aged 18 to 65 years and newly diagnosed, with disease duration of less than 2 months. The study excluded patients with uncontrolled infections, other autoimmune diseases, pregnancy or lactation. Diagnoses were established on the basis of clinical symptoms, serum thyroxine and TRAb, thyroid ultrasound, and orbital computed tomography. Blood from progressor patients was collected at the time of first diagnosis with hyperthyroidism, before any ophthalmopathy symptoms had appeared. PBMCs were separated from 8 to 10 ml of fresh peripheral blood using Ficoll-Paque density gradient centrifugation. Progressor patients were initially diagnosed with Graves' hyperthyroidism and developed ophthalmopathy during follow-up. Total RNA was extracted using Trizol reagent, and RNA quality was assessed on an Agilent 2100 Bioanalyzer.

The source of the sample is a study of T cells in Graves' hyperthyroidism and ophthalmopathy (dated by TCRdb to between 2018 and 2021). With respect to the entire study: Peripheral blood samples were taken at the time of initial diagnosis, prior to any treatment. In about six Graves' hyperthyroidism patients, the study also compared T-cell repertoires from thyroid tissue with T-cell repertoires from blood. Whether ophthalmopathy could be predicted prospectively was tested in an independent validation cohort made up of some 20 hyperthyroidism patients plus 17 patients who later progressed to ophthalmopathy. To identify distinguishing TCR V-J signatures, a discovery cohort of 95 to 100 patients was used, comprising 40 to 45 with Graves' ophthalmopathy and under 60 with stable Graves' hyperthyroidism. For training and testing, the roughly 100 patients in the discovery cohort were randomly divided in a 7:3 ratio. According to the paper, TCR Vbeta CDR3 sequencing was carried out on around 140 peripheral blood samples, which came from around 43 ophthalmopathy, roughly 75 hyperthyroidism and about 17 progressor patients. Once sampling was done, hyperthyroidism patients were given methimazole at a starting dose of 30 mg daily, whereas ophthalmopathy patients were given high-dose intravenous methylprednisolone.

On the study overall, not on this receptor specifically: No statistical method was used to set the sample size in advance, and investigators knew the group allocation. A model built on a 13 V-J signature distinguished ophthalmopathy from stable hyperthyroidism, reaching 85% to 90% sensitivity and approximately 83% specificity in cross-validation and 80%/75% in testing. In validation, progression to ophthalmopathy was predicted by the model with 70.59% sensitivity and 72.22% specificity, a median of roughly 6.4 months before onset. Most expanded thyroid clonotypes (frequency above 0.001) were also found in blood, which suggests that blood repertoires may mirror thyroid immune responses.

The CDR3 spans 15 residues, from the cysteine through the phenylalanine. Only CDR3 DNA remains: 45 bases, in frame from the first base. The germline V gene provides CDR1 SNHLY and CDR2 FYNNEI. The germline ends are 20 bases apart after V is trimmed by 7 bases and J by 7 bases. TCR beta CDR3 regions were amplified from RNA transcripts. A first-round RT-PCR of the TCR CDR3 used the HTBI primer set with the Qiagen OneStep RT-PCR kit. Libraries were constructed in a second round of multiplex PCR, after which size selection and purification were carried out. Paired-end sequencing of the libraries was performed with 100 bp reads on an Illumina HiSeq2000. As for the original processing: SOAPnuke was used to process the raw data, removing reads that contained adapters or uncalled bases, had a mean Phred below 15, or lacked an exact match to the constant primer or identifier. High-quality paired reads were merged with COPE v1.2.5, and unique nucleotide sequences were defined as clonotypes. MiTCR v1.1 was used to align the clonotypes against IMGT TRBV, TRBD and TRBJ reference segments. Analysis was restricted to V-J combinations with a frequency above 0.0001, which covered about 99% of repertoires. A TCS score was defined as the ratio of F50 (clonal expansion) to E x V (chaos), with BLOSUM62-based TCRdist applied between CDR3 peptides within each V-J. Welch's t-statistics and random forest reduced just over 500 V-J features to 13, which were used in a naive Bayes classifier (R e1071). The raw public data were reprocessed by TCRdb itself: fastp quality trimming at Q25, MiXCR clonotype calling, in-frame beta chains only. Each entry is one CDR3 protein sequence, shown with its most common DNA and genes. What appears here as the V and J calls and clone size reflects TCRdb's work, not the paper's. The sample data list 150,000 to 200,000 distinct CDR3 sequences, and about 9.4% of these were observed just once. 22% of the sample lies in the top ten.

Sequenced: blood. The sequence was obtained from a woman between 18 and 29 years old with Graves' hyperthyroidism that later progressed to Graves' ophthalmopathy. Recombination linked TRBV2 to TRBJ2-1; the D segment may tentatively be TRBD1 or TRBD2, each giving 7 matched bases. The bases are TGTGCCAGCACCAAAGGGGGCGGGGGTAGGAATGAGCAGTTCTTC. This sequence encodes CASTKGGGGRNEQFF. Outside the CDR3, residues come from the reference TRBV2 and TRBJ2-1 proteins, so the full variable domain is: EPEVTQTPSHQVTQMGQEVILRCVPISNHLYFYWYRQILGQKVEFLVSFYNNEISEKSEIFDDQFSVERPDGSNFTLKIRSTKLEDSAMYFCASTKGGGGRNEQFFGPGTRLTVL.